A single sample is the source of the 20 T cell receptor beta chains below, sequenced in a study of siplizumab effects on memory and regulatory T cells. The method was immunoSEQ multiplex PCR; TCRdb's version includes in-frame clones alone and lacks a portion of them. The sample shows nearly 85,000 clones, roughly 94% of them seen only once. Sequences were obtained from CD8+ T cells sorted from blood. The receptors come from a human donor in good health.

With respect to this clone: Other DNA sequences in the same sample also yield this CDR3. This sequence joins TRBV5-1 and TRBJ2-5, with unresolved D. Germline V gives CDR1 SGHRS, CDR2 YFSETQ. This CDR3 comprises 12 residues. V gave up 0 bases and J gave up 5 bases, with 5 bases separating them. CDR3 residues: CASSLDSETQYF. Written as DNA, the CDR3 is TGCGCCAGCAGCTTGGACTCCGAGACCCAGTACTTC. Looking up the rest from reference TRBV5-1 and TRBJ2-5 gives the full variable domain: KAGVTQTPRYLIKTRGQQVTLSCSPISGHRSVSWYQQTPGQGLQFLFEYFSETQRNKGNFPGRFSGRQFSNSRSEMNVSTLELGDSALYLCASSLDSETQYFGPGTRLLVL.

The V gene is TRBV9, the J gene TRBJ2-7; tentative D call: TRBD2 (5 bases). This CDR3 comprises 12 residues. Germline CDR1 reads SGDLS; CDR2 reads YYNGEE. V lost 7 bases and J lost 5, with 13 bases in between. This CDR3 reads CASSIWRDEQYF. The CDR3 nucleotides are TGTGCCAGCTCCATATGGCGGGACGAGCAGTACTTC.

The J gene is TRBJ2-1, the V gene TRBV9, with D possibly called TRBD1 or TRBD2 (5 bases each). Germline V gene lookup returns CDR1 SGDLS and CDR2 YYNGEE. V shed 3 bases and J shed 4 bases, with 17 bases lying between them. The CDR3 covers 16 residues. The CDR3 region is CASSGDARGGYNEQFF. The CDR3 DNA reads as TGTGCCAGCAGCGGGGACGCTCGAGGTGGTTACAATGAGCAGTTCTTC.

The CDR3 loop is CATSSGLAGGGETQYF. CDR3 coding DNA: TGTGCCACCAGCTCGGGACTAGCGGGAGGGGGGGAGACCCAGTACTTC. The rearrangement joins TRBV15 to TRBJ2-5, with TRBD2 identical over 16 bases. Trimming took 5 bases from V and 5 from J; bases not matched to a gene: 5. Germline loops: CDR1 LNHNV, CDR2 YYDKDF (reference sequence). The CDR3 totals 16 residues.

The genes are TRBV11-2 and TRBJ2-7; 14 bases agree with TRBD2. The CDR3 length is 14 residues. Germline V gene data show CDR1 as SGHAT and CDR2 as FQNNGV. With V trimmed by 6 bases and J by 5 bases, 3 bases remained unmatched. The CDR3: CASRGTSGRDEQYF. The DNA of the CDR3 is TGTGCCAGCAGGGGGACTAGCGGGAGAGACGAGCAGTACTTC.

The chain recombines TRBV14 with TRBJ2-7; D not certain. Germline V gene lookup returns CDR1 SGHDN and CDR2 FVKESK. Trimming removed 0 bases from V and 2 bases from J, with 8 bases in between. The CDR3 is made up of 14 amino acids. CDR3 protein: CASSQDYAAYEQYF. The CDR3 region has the DNA TGTGCCAGCAGCCAAGATTACGCAGCCTACGAGCAGTACTTC.

The J gene is TRBJ2-7, the V gene TRBV6-1, with D possibly matching TRBD2 (5 bases). Germline values: CDR1 MNHNS, CDR2 SASEGT. With 9 bases removed from V and 0 bases from J, the gap between germline ends came to 12 bases. The CDR3 sequence is 13 residues long. CDR3 DNA sequence: TGTGCCAGTGAAGCGGTTCTCTCCTACGAGCAGTACTTC. Encoded protein: CASEAVLSYEQYF.

This clone was seen just once. The genes are TRBV4-1 and TRBJ2-7; no clear D gene. The germline CDR1 and CDR2 sequences are MGHRA and YSYEKL. The CDR3 spans 14 residues. V was shortened by 1 base and J by 2 bases, with 9 bases between the two germline ends. CDR3: CASSQVLRPYEQYF. The DNA for the CDR3 is TGCGCCAGCAGCCAAGTCCTCAGGCCCTACGAGCAGTACTTC.

This clone occurred once. The rearrangement uses TRBV9 and TRBJ2-2; no clear D. Germline V gene sequence: CDR1 SGDLS, CDR2 YYNGEE. CDR3 size: 19 residues. Trimming took off 0 bases at V and 5 bases at J, with 23 bases between the two ends. CDR3 coding DNA: TGTGCCAGCAGCGTAGGACAAAACCCGACCACCCAAAGGACCGGGGAGCTGTTTTTT. Translated, it gives CASSVGQNPTTQRTGELFF.

This chain uses TRBV7-9 with TRBJ2-7; D remains ambiguous. Germline CDR1 reads SEHNR; CDR2 reads FQNEAQ (reference sequence). V lost 2 bases and J lost 6, with 5 bases in between. This CDR3 has 11 amino acids. The CDR3: CASSLSSEQYF. The CDR3 nucleotides read TGTGCCAGCAGCTTATCTTCCGAGCAGTACTTC.

V and J are TRBV10-1 and TRBJ2-3, with TRBD1 as a possible D gene (10 bases). Trimming cost V 6 bases and J 4 bases, with 32 bases left between them. There are 20 residues in the CDR3. Looked up from germline, CDR1 is WNHNN and CDR2 is SYGVQD (reference sequence). The CDR3 nucleotides read TGCGCCAGCAGCGACCCCGGGACAGGGGCTAAGCGGGAGGACTCAGATACGCAGTATTTT. Translation gives CASSDPGTGAKREDSDTQYF.

This chain joins TRBV19 and TRBJ1-1, with D hard to call. V was shortened by 7 bases and J by 2 bases, with 8 bases between the two germline ends. The germline V gene encodes CDR1 LNHDA and CDR2 SQIVND (reference sequence). The CDR3 runs 12 residues. CDR3 coding DNA: TGTGCCAGTACGTACGGAAACACTGAAGCTTTCTTT. Protein sequence: CASTYGNTEAFF.

A remark on this clone: At one end the junction does not follow the germline gene, possibly because of a read error. This CDR3 reads CASSLEGPGVQETQYF. The DNA of the CDR3 is TGTGCTAGCAGCTTAGAGGGTCCGGGCGTTCAAGAGACCCAGTACTTC. The chain couples TRBV7-7 to TRBJ2-5, with TRBD2 as a possible D gene (5 bases). CDR1 and CDR2 (germline): SSHAT, FNYEAQ (reference sequence). The CDR3 loop spans 16 amino acids.

The chain is built from TRBV6-6 and TRBJ2-7; D possibly corresponds to TRBD1 (6 bases). V lost 8 bases and J 2 bases, leaving 19 bases between the germline ends. The CDR3 has 15 residues. Per the germline V gene, CDR1 is MNHNY and CDR2 is SVGAGI (reference sequence). In DNA form, the CDR3 reads TGTGCCAGCTCCCTAGGGGGTGAGGGGCCCTACGAGCAGTACTTC. Translation: CASSLGGEGPYEQYF.

The rearrangement joins TRBV14 to TRBJ2-2; 8 bases fit TRBD2. CDR1 is SGHDN and CDR2 is FVKESK in the germline V gene. The CDR3 is 16 amino acids. V lost 4 bases and J lost 3; bases outside the gene matches: 7. This chain's CDR3 is CASSPIRAGDTGELFF. The CDR3 coding sequence is TGTGCCAGCAGCCCCATCCGAGCGGGAGACACCGGGGAGCTGTTTTTT.

This clone is judged medium-sized (0.01 to 0.1%). The gene calls are TRBV7-9 and TRBJ1-1; the D gene is possibly TRBD1 (5 bases). Germline loops: CDR1 SEHNR, CDR2 FQNEAQ (reference sequence). This CDR3 is built from 15 residues. V lost 1 base to trimming and J lost 6 bases, with 15 bases between them. The CDR3 DNA is TGTGCCAGCAGCTTAGTGGCAGGGAGGGTCGCTGAAGCTTTCTTT. Its translation: CASSLVAGRVAEAFF. Variable domain in full (rest from reference TRBV7-9 and TRBJ1-1): DTGVSQNPRHKITKRGQNVTFRCDPISEHNRLYWYRQTLGQGPEFLTYFQNEAQLEKSRLLSDRFSAERPKGSFSTLEIQRTEQGDSAMYLCASSLVAGRVAEAFFGQGTRLTVV.

This chain uses TRBV29-1 with TRBJ2-1, with 7 nucleotides matching TRBD1. Germline loops: CDR1 SQVTM, CDR2 ANQGSEA. The CDR3 spans 12 residues. The J segment lost 9 bases and the V segment lost 6 bases, leaving 8 bases of the junction unmatched. CDR3 sequence reads: CSVVGQSSEQFF. In DNA form, the CDR3 reads TGCAGCGTGGTGGGACAGTCGAGTGAGCAGTTCTTC.

This rearrangement joins TRBV27 to TRBJ1-1; D ambiguous. The germline V gene encodes CDR1 MNHEY and CDR2 SMNVEV (reference sequence). The CDR3 loop spans 14 amino acids. V dropped 6 bases and J dropped 0 bases, with 11 bases sitting between them. The CDR3 DNA is TGTGCCAGCAGCGAACACCCCCTGAACACTGAAGCTTTCTTT. Translating it yields CASSEHPLNTEAFF.

The rearrangement uses TRBV27 and TRBJ2-6; D not certain. Trimming cost V 2 bases and J 0 bases, with 5 bases left between them. The CDR3 loop spans 15 amino acids. In germline, CDR1 is MNHEY, CDR2 SMNVEV (reference sequence). The CDR3 reads CASSLGTSGANVLTF. The CDR3 nucleotides are TGTGCCAGCAGTTTAGGAACCTCTGGGGCCAACGTCCTGACTTTC. Combining the CDR3 with reference TRBV27 and TRBJ2-6 gives the whole variable domain EAQVTQNPRYLITVTGKKLTVTCSQNMNHEYMSWYRQDPGLGLRQIYYSMNVEVTDKGDVPEGYKVSRKEKRNFPLILESPSPNQTSLYFCASSLGTSGANVLTFGAGSRLTVL.

This chain uses TRBV9 with TRBJ1-5, with TRBD1 as a possible D gene (5 bases). V was clipped by 2 bases and J by 2 bases, with 8 bases between them. CDR1 is SGDLS, CDR2 YYNGEE, per germline. The CDR3 is 14 amino acids. CDR3 bases: TGTGCCAGCAGCGTGGGGCAGGGCAATCAGCCCCAGCATTTT. Translation: CASSVGQGNQPQHF.